The 12 T cell receptor beta chains below were found in one sample sequenced in a study of cytomegalovirus exposure and HLA in healthy donors. 60 Vbeta and 13 Jbeta primers were used in PCR. The assay was immunoSEQ multiplex PCR, and TCRdb's table has in-frame clones only and misses some. The sample lists some 89,000 clones, approximately 72% seen once, with about 4% in the top ten. Sequencing was carried out using PBMCs. These receptors all stem from a woman aged 40 to 55 in good health and CMV-seropositive.

This sequence joins TRBV7-9 and TRBJ2-3, with D possibly TRBD1 on 6 matching bases. V lost 2 bases, J lost 3 bases, and 9 bases lay in between. Germline assignment: CDR1 SEHNR and CDR2 FQNEAQ (reference sequence). The length of the CDR3 is 14 residues. The CDR3 coding sequence is TGTGCCAGCAGCTTAACAGGGACGACAGATACGCAGTATTTT. Translating gives CASSLTGTTDTQYF.

The chain links TRBV5-1 to TRBJ1-2; TRBD1 aligns across 7 bases. Unmatched junction bases numbered 7, after V lost 4 bases and J lost 4 bases. The CDR3 length is 14 residues. Germline CDR1 reads SGHRS; CDR2 reads YFSETQ. CDR3 sequence (DNA): TGCGCCAGCAGCCTGACAGGGAGGACCTATGGCTACACCTTC. It translates to CASSLTGRTYGYTF. Combining the CDR3 with reference TRBV5-1 and TRBJ1-2 gives the whole variable domain KAGVTQTPRYLIKTRGQQVTLSCSPISGHRSVSWYQQTPGQGLQFLFEYFSETQRNKGNFPGRFSGRQFSNSRSEMNVSTLELGDSALYLCASSLTGRTYGYTFGSGTRLTVV.

This chain uses TRBV7-9 with TRBJ2-1, with 12 bases aligning to TRBD2. J gave up 9 bases and V 6 bases, and 9 bases lay outside the gene matches. CDR3 length: 15 residues. Germline V gives CDR1 SEHNR, CDR2 FQNEAQ (reference sequence). Here the CDR3 reads CASRPGLAGSAEQFF. CDR3 nucleotides: TGTGCCAGCAGGCCCGGACTAGCGGGGAGTGCTGAGCAGTTCTTC. The full variable domain, in which reference TRBV7-9 and TRBJ2-1 provide the parts outside the CDR3, is DTGVSQNPRHKITKRGQNVTFRCDPISEHNRLYWYRQTLGQGPEFLTYFQNEAQLEKSRLLSDRFSAERPKGSFSTLEIQRTEQGDSAMYLCASRPGLAGSAEQFFGPGTRLTVL.

A few counts support this clone. The CDR3 sequence: CATSRETDNQPQHF. For the CDR3, the DNA is TGTGCCACCAGCAGAGAGACAGACAATCAGCCCCAGCATTTT. This chain connects TRBV15 to TRBJ1-5; D possibly corresponds to TRBD1 (5 bases). V dropped 0 bases and J dropped 3 bases, with 6 bases sitting between them. CDR1 LNHNV and CDR2 YYDKDF come from the germline V gene (reference sequence). The CDR3 has 14 amino acids.

J is TRBJ1-2 and V is TRBV5-1; D is unresolved. Deletions cut 1 base from V and 4 bases from J, with 11 bases between. Germline V gene data show CDR1 as SGHRS and CDR2 as YFSETQ. This CDR3 region has 14 residues. The CDR3 sequence: CASSLSQTTYGYTF. Here the CDR3 DNA reads TGCGCCAGCAGCTTGTCACAGACCACCTATGGCTACACCTTC.

The rearrangement joins TRBV2 to TRBJ2-5, with a tentative D call TRBD1 (6 bases). CDR1 is SNHLY, CDR2 FYNNEI, per germline. This CDR3 is built from 11 residues. Trimming pared 7 bases from V and 5 bases from J, leaving 8 bases between. Here the CDR3 reads CASKRGETQYF. In DNA form, the CDR3 reads TGTGCCAGCAAGAGGGGGGAGACCCAGTACTTC. The variable domain in full, with the rest retrieved from reference TRBV2 and TRBJ2-5, is EPEVTQTPSHQVTQMGQEVILRCVPISNHLYFYWYRQILGQKVEFLVSFYNNEISEKSEIFDDQFSVERPDGSNFTLKIRSTKLEDSAMYFCASKRGETQYFGPGTRLLVL.

V is TRBV30 and J is TRBJ2-7, with D tentatively TRBD1 (5 bases). The CDR3 is made up of 14 amino acids. V lost 0 bases and J 5 bases, leaving 14 bases between the germline ends. In germline, CDR1 is GTSNPN, CDR2 SVGIG (reference sequence). The CDR3 spells CAWSVLGPTDEQYF. The CDR3 DNA is TGTGCCTGGAGTGTACTGGGGCCTACGGACGAGCAGTACTTC.

This chain uses TRBV11-3 with TRBJ2-5, with a possible D match to TRBD2 (5 bases). The CDR3 runs 14 residues. V lost 4 bases and J lost 6, with 15 bases in between. Germline V lookup: CDR1 SGHNT, CDR2 YENEEA. The CDR3 sequence is CASSSQGSVQTQYF. The CDR3 DNA sequence: TGTGCCAGCAGCTCCCAAGGGAGCGTACAGACCCAGTACTTC.

The chain couples TRBV27 to TRBJ2-1; TRBD1 is a possible D gene (6 bases). V was trimmed by 5 bases and J by 5 bases, leaving 13 bases between them. This CDR3 region has 14 residues. Looked up from germline, CDR1 is MNHEY and CDR2 is SMNVEV (reference sequence). CDR3 nucleotide sequence: TGTGCCAGCAGTCTGGGGACAACAAACAATGAGCAGTTCTTC. Translated: CASSLGTTNNEQFF.

The V and J genes are TRBV5-1 and TRBJ2-7; D gene unclear. The CDR3 runs to 16 residues. V was cut by 1 base and J by 0 bases, with 14 bases left in between. Germline V gives CDR1 SGHRS, CDR2 YFSETQ. The CDR3 nucleotides read TGCGCCAGCAGCTTGAGGCTGTCGGAGAGCTCCTACGAGCAGTACTTC. Its protein is CASSLRLSESSYEQYF.

CDR3 in DNA: TGTGCCAGCAGCTCCCAGGGCTTTACTGGAAACACCATATATTTT. This sequence encodes CASSSQGFTGNTIYF. The V and J genes are TRBV2 and TRBJ1-3, with D possibly matching TRBD1 (5 bases). CDR3 length: 15 amino acids. V was pared by 6 bases and J by 2 bases, with 14 bases between. The germline gives CDR1 SNHLY, CDR2 FYNNEI.

This clone appeared a single time. This sequence joins TRBV28 and TRBJ1-2; 10 bases match TRBD1. Trimming cost V 6 bases and J 3 bases; bases outside gene matches: 10. The CDR3 covers 16 residues. The germline V gene encodes CDR1 MDHEN and CDR2 SYDVKM. CDR3 nucleotides: TGTGCCAGCAGCCCGACAGGGGGCGGCCATTACTATGGCTACACCTTC. It yields the protein CASSPTGGGHYYGYTF.